This T cell receptor (beta chain) was sequenced during a study of identifying expanded T cells in peripheral blood. The assay was immunoSEQ multiplex PCR, and TCRdb's table has in-frame clones only and misses some. The data contain 65,000 to 95,000 clones, less than 90% of them singletons. Germline CDR1 PRHDT, CDR2 FYEKMQ (reference sequence). Trimming shortened V by 7 bases and J by 2 bases, and 18 bases separated the two germline ends. The CDR3 length is 16 residues. As to this clone: The antigen is undetermined.

Notes on the study in general: Roughly two-week clone count variance significantly increased as total template count grew.

Collection occurred without any documented infections or immune events in donors. The specimen sequenced was blood. The TCR sequence derives from a person aged 18 to 70 in good health. The chain has TRBV13 and TRBJ2-1; weak D call: TRBD2 (5 bases). Here the CDR3 reads CASTLATSGAYNEQFF. The CDR3 nucleotides are TGTGCCAGCACCTTGGCCACCAGCGGTGCCTACAATGAGCAGTTCTTC.